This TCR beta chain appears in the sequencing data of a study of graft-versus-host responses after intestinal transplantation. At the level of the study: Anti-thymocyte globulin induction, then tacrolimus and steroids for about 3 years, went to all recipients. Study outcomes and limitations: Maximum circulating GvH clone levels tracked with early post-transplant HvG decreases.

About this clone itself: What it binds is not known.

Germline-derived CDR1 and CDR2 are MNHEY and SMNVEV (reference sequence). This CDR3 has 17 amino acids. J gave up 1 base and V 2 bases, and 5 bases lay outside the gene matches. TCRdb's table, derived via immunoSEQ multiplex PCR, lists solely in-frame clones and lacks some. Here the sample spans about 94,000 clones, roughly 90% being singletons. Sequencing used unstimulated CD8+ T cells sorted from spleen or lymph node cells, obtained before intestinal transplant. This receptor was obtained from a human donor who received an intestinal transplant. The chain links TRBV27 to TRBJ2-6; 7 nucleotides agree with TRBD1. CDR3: CASSLRDSISGANVLTF. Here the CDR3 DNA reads TGTGCCAGCAGTTTAAGGGACAGTATTTCTGGGGCCAACGTCCTGACTTTC.